This TCR beta chain came from a study of OX40 agonist ivuxolimab in advanced cancers. Study details: Treatment received earlier with anti-PD-1, anti-PD-L1 or anti-CTLA-4 agents was allowed, and more than 35% had some.

The CDR3 length is 12 residues. V gave up 9 bases and J gave up 5 bases, with 13 bases separating them. CDR1 SGHNT and CDR2 YENEEA come from the germline V gene. This clone is a singleton in its sample. Profiling relied on immunoSEQ multiplex PCR, and the TCRdb table lists in-frame clones only, not all of them. The sample includes nearly 70,000 clones, about 84% of them seen just once. This sequence originates from an adult with an advanced solid tumor such as melanoma, head and neck, liver or kidney cancer. The J gene is TRBJ2-5, the V gene TRBV11-3; TRBD2 might be the D (5 bases). This material consisted of CD4+ or CD8+ T cells sorted from blood, taken in a trial of the OX40 agonist ivuxolimab. The CDR3 bases are TGTGCCAGTAAGGGAGTGTCCGAGACCCAGTACTTC. Translating gives CASKGVSETQYF. Full variable domain (remainder filled in from reference TRBV11-3 and TRBJ2-5): EAGVVQSPRYKIIEKKQPVAFWCNPISGHNTLYWYLQNLGQGPELLIRYENEEAVDDSQLPKDRFSAERLKGVDSTLKIQPAELGDSAVYLCASKGVSETQYFGPGTRLLVL.